This is a list of T cell receptor beta chains from one sample in a study of T cell changes during pregnancy in multiple sclerosis. TCRdb keeps only in-frame clones here, not all; method: immunoSEQ multiplex PCR. The sample shows about 47,000 clones, roughly 93% of them seen only once. Sequences were derived from peripheral blood, sampled in the second trimester of pregnancy. Source of these receptors: a female donor with multiple sclerosis, enrolled in a pregnancy study. Each CDR3 is given with its conserved first and last residue. A D gene is named only where the DNA matches it firmly. Where a row states a size, it is once, few, many or the class of an expanded clone; other rows omit it.

>NA|TRBV18|TRBD1|TRBJ2-7
TGTGCCAGCTCACCGGACGGACAGGGAGGCGAGCAGTACTTC
CASSPDGQGGEQYF
>once|TRBV27|NA|TRBJ2-1
TGTGCCAGCAGTTTAGGGGCGGGAACCTACAATGAGCAGTTCTTC
CASSLGAGTYNEQFF
>NA|TRBV6-6|NA|TRBJ1-1
TGTGCCAGCAGCCTTACTGTAAACACTGAAGCTTTCTTT
CASSLTVNTEAFF
>NA|TRBV7-9|TRBD2|TRBJ2-5
TGTGCCAGCAGTAGCGGGAATTCAGAGACCCAGTACTTC
CASSSGNSETQYF
>few|TRBV15|NA|TRBJ1-2
TGTGCCACCAGCGAGAGGAGCCTTAGAGGCGGCTACACCTTC
CATSERSLRGGYTF
>NA|TRBV19|TRBD2|TRBJ2-7
TGTGCCAGTAGCCGGACTAGCGGGAGGGCCTACGAGCAGTACTTC
CASSRTSGRAYEQYF
>NA|TRBV6-5|NA|TRBJ1-2
TGTGCCAGCAGCTCCCGAGGATCGTTAGGTGGCTACACCTTC
CASSSRGSLGGYTF
>NA|TRBV6-1|NA|TRBJ2-5
TGTGCCAGCAGTCTCGATAACCAGCAAGAGACCCAGTACTTC
CASSLDNQQETQYF
>NA|TRBV7-7|TRBD1|TRBJ2-1
TGTGCTAGCAGCTTGGGGACAGGGGTCGAGCAGTTCTTC
CASSLGTGVEQFF
>NA|TRBV7-9|TRBD2|TRBJ2-3
TGTGCCAGCAGCCTAGCGGGAGAGAGGACAGATACGCAGTATTTT
CASSLAGERTDTQYF
>NA|TRBV27|NA|TRBJ2-6
TGTGCCAGCAGTTTAGGGCAGCTTCACCCCCTCTCTGGGGCCAACGTCCTGACTTTC
CASSLGQLHPLSGANVLTF
>NA|TRBV10-3|TRBD1|TRBJ2-5
TGTGCCATCAATGCAGGGGGCCCACAAGAGACCCAGTACTTC
CAINAGGPQETQYF
>NA|TRBV7-9|NA|TRBJ2-2
TGTGCCAGCAGTTGGGGACTGACGCCGAACACCGGGGAGCTGTTTTTT
CASSWGLTPNTGELFF
>once|TRBV7-2|NA|TRBJ2-5
TGTGCCAGCAGCTTGTCTAGCTCACTGAGGAAGGAGACCCAGTACTTC
CASSLSSSLRKETQYF
>NA|TRBV5-1|TRBD1|TRBJ1-4
TGCGCCAGCAGCCCGATTGGGACAGGGCTTCCAGAAAAACTGTTTTTT
CASSPIGTGLPEKLFF
>NA|TRBV5-1|NA|TRBJ1-2
TGCGCCAGCAGCTTGGCCAGGGGTGGATATGGCTACACCTTC
CASSLARGGYGYTF
>NA|TRBV7-9|TRBD1|TRBJ2-1
TGTGCCAGCAGCCCGTGGGACAGGGGAAACAATGAGCAGTTCTTC
CASSPWDRGNNEQFF
>NA|TRBV18|NA|TRBJ2-7
TGTGCCAGCTCACCGCGGGACTTCTACGAGCAGTACTTC
CASSPRDFYEQYF
>NA|TRBV5-1|NA|TRBJ2-7
TGCGCCAGCAGCTTGGATGGGTACAGCTCCTACGAGCAGTACTTC
CASSLDGYSSYEQYF
>NA|TRBV27|NA|TRBJ2-1
TGTGCCAGCAGTTTAAATCTAATCGGCTCCTACAATGAGCAGTTCTTC
CASSLNLIGSYNEQFF
>NA|TRBV6-5|NA|TRBJ1-6
TGTGCCAGCAGTTACTCGAGGACAGTCGGTTCACCCCTCCACTTT
CASSYSRTVGSPLHF
>NA|TRBV7-9|TRBD2|TRBJ2-1
TGTGCCAGCAGCTTTACTAGCGGCGACTACAATGAGCAGTTCTTC
CASSFTSGDYNEQFF
>NA|TRBV5-5|NA|TRBJ2-7
TGTGCCAGCAGCCTTCTCTTCACACCGTACGAGCAGTACTTC
CASSLLFTPYEQYF
>NA|TRBV6-6|NA|TRBJ2-7
TGTGCCAGCAGTTACTCGTCCAGGGACGAGCAGTACTTC
CASSYSSRDEQYF
>NA|TRBV18|TRBD1|TRBJ2-7
TGTGCCAGCTCACCGGGACAGGGTAGCTCCTACGAGCAGTACTTC
CASSPGQGSSYEQYF
>NA|TRBV7-9|TRBD2|TRBJ2-7
TGTGCCAGCAGCTTACTCACTAGCGGGATCTCCGAGCAGTACTTC
CASSLLTSGISEQYF
>NA|TRBV19|TRBD2|TRBJ2-3
TGTGCCAGTAGTATGAACAGCGGGAGTACAGATACGCAGTATTTT
CASSMNSGSTDTQYF
>NA|TRBV7-9|TRBD1|TRBJ2-2
TGTGCCAGCAGCGCGGACAGGGTGAGGACCGGGGAGCTGTTTTTT
CASSADRVRTGELFF
>few|TRBV7-2|NA|TRBJ2-1
TGTGCCAGCAGCTTGGGGGCCCAGGTGAATGAGCAGTTCTTC
CASSLGAQVNEQFF
>once|TRBV15|NA|TRBJ2-7
TGTGCCACCAGCAGAGAGGAGGGGTTCGCCTACGAGCAGTACTTC
CATSREEGFAYEQYF
>NA|TRBV5-1|NA|TRBJ1-1
TGCGCCAGCAGCCAAGGGGGGGGACTATACACTGAAGCTTTCTTT
CASSQGGGLYTEAFF
>NA|TRBV5-1|TRBD2|TRBJ2-1
TGCGCCAGCCGGGGACTAGCGAAGTACAATGAGCAGTTCTTC
CASRGLAKYNEQFF
>NA|TRBV7-3|NA|TRBJ1-1
TGTGCCAGCAGCATTATAGAGCGGGTTTTCGGCACTGAAGCTTTCTTT
CASSIIERVFGTEAFF
>NA|TRBV2|TRBD2|TRBJ2-5
TGTGCCAGCAGTGAAACTAGCGGGAGTCGTAAAAAGACCCAGTACTTC
CASSETSGSRKKTQYF
>few|TRBV30|NA|TRBJ1-1
TGTGCCTGGGAGTCGGGGGGTACTGAAGCTTTCTTT
CAWESGGTEAFF
>NA|TRBV5-5|NA|TRBJ2-2
TGTGCCAGCAGCCCGCTGAATGGGGGCCCCACCGGGGAGCTGTTTTTT
CASSPLNGGPTGELFF
>NA|TRBV29-1|NA|TRBJ2-7
TGCAGCGTTTCCGGGAAACACTCCTACGAGCAGTACTTC
CSVSGKHSYEQYF